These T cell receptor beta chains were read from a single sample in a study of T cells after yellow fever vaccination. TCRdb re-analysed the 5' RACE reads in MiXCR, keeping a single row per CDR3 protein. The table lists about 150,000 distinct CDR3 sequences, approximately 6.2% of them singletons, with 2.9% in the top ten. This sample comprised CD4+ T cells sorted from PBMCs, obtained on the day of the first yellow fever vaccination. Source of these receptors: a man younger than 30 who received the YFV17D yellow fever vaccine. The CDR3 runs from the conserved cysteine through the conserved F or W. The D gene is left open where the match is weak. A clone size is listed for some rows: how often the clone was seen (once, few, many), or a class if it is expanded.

cdr3_aa: CASSLSGTAEQFF
cdr3_nt: TGCGCCAGCAGCCTATCGGGGACGGCTGAGCAGTTCTTC
clone_size: .
j_call: TRBJ2-1
v_call: TRBV4-1
d_call: .

cdr3_aa: CASSLGLAGGDFQETQYF
cdr3_nt: TGTGCCAGCAGCTTAGGGCTAGCGGGGGGCGATTTTCAAGAGACCCAGTACTTC
clone_size: few
j_call: TRBJ2-5
v_call: TRBV11-1
d_call: TRBD2

cdr3_aa: CASGPRADTQYF
cdr3_nt: TGTGCTAGTGGTCCCAGGGCAGATACGCAGTATTTT
clone_size: many
j_call: TRBJ2-3
v_call: TRBV12-5
d_call: .

cdr3_aa: CASSVGELTDTQYF
cdr3_nt: TGTGCCAGCAGCGTGGGGGAACTCACAGATACGCAGTATTTT
clone_size: many
j_call: TRBJ2-3
v_call: TRBV9
d_call: .

cdr3_aa: CASSGGLAGENIQYF
cdr3_nt: TGCGCCAGCAGCGGGGGACTAGCCGGCGAAAACATTCAGTACTTC
clone_size: many
j_call: TRBJ2-4
v_call: TRBV5-1
d_call: TRBD2

cdr3_aa: CASSQDRASGGFEYTQYF
cdr3_nt: TGCGCCAGCAGCCAAGATAGAGCTAGCGGGGGCTTTGAGTATACGCAGTATTTT
clone_size: many
j_call: TRBJ2-3
v_call: TRBV4-3
d_call: TRBD2

cdr3_aa: CTARPLRGGPTDTQYF
cdr3_nt: TGCACTGCTAGACCCCTTAGGGGGGGACCGACAGATACGCAGTATTTT
clone_size: .
j_call: TRBJ2-3
v_call: TRBV20-1
d_call: .

cdr3_aa: CASSLPWGGSGQNQPQHF
cdr3_nt: TGTGCCAGCAGCTTACCGTGGGGGGGCTCTGGCCAAAATCAGCCCCAGCATTTT
clone_size: .
j_call: TRBJ1-5
v_call: TRBV7-3
d_call: .

cdr3_aa: CSASMAVNNNSPLHF
cdr3_nt: TGCAGTGCTAGTATGGCCGTAAATAATAATTCACCCCTCCACTTT
clone_size: .
j_call: TRBJ1-6
v_call: TRBV20-1
d_call: .

cdr3_aa: CASSPYRMAGFNSPLHF
cdr3_nt: TGTGCCAGCAGTCCCTACCGAATGGCGGGGTTTAATTCACCCCTCCACTTT
clone_size: many
j_call: TRBJ1-6
v_call: TRBV27
d_call: .

cdr3_aa: CASSPGAGGGKDTQYF
cdr3_nt: TGTGCCAGCAGCCCGGGGGCCGGGGGGGGTAAAGATACGCAGTATTTT
clone_size: few
j_call: TRBJ2-3
v_call: TRBV3-1
d_call: TRBD2

cdr3_aa: CSAREGSGNTIYF
cdr3_nt: TGCAGTGCTAGGGAAGGGTCTGGAAACACCATATATTTT
clone_size: few
j_call: TRBJ1-3
v_call: TRBV20-1
d_call: .

cdr3_aa: CATKEAQGGNEQFF
cdr3_nt: TGTGCCACCAAGGAGGCCCAAGGGGGCAATGAGCAGTTCTTC
clone_size: few
j_call: TRBJ2-1
v_call: TRBV21-1
d_call: .

cdr3_aa: CASSLRETSVEKETQYF
cdr3_nt: TGTGCCAGCAGTTTGCGGGAGACTAGCGTGGAAAAAGAGACCCAGTACTTC
clone_size: many
j_call: TRBJ2-5
v_call: TRBV12-3/TRBV12-4
d_call: TRBD2

cdr3_aa: CSARRALYEQYF
cdr3_nt: TGCAGTGCTAGAAGGGCCCTCTACGAGCAGTACTTC
clone_size: many
j_call: TRBJ2-7
v_call: TRBV20-1
d_call: .

cdr3_aa: CSARVSVRETQYF
cdr3_nt: TGCAGTGCTAGAGTGAGCGTCCGGGAGACCCAGTACTTC
clone_size: many
j_call: TRBJ2-5
v_call: TRBV20-1
d_call: .

cdr3_aa: CASSPTNRGWDEQYF
cdr3_nt: TGTGCCAGCAGTCCGACGAACAGGGGCTGGGACGAGCAGTACTTC
clone_size: few
j_call: TRBJ2-7
v_call: TRBV27
d_call: TRBD1

cdr3_aa: CASRSGKLITEAFF
cdr3_nt: TGTGCCAGCAGGAGCGGAAAGTTGATCACTGAAGCTTTCTTT
clone_size: .
j_call: TRBJ1-1
v_call: TRBV6-1
d_call: .

cdr3_aa: CASSWVAGQFF
cdr3_nt: TGTGCCAGCAGCTGGGTAGCTGGGCAGTTCTTC
clone_size: .
j_call: TRBJ2-1
v_call: TRBV5-5
d_call: .

cdr3_aa: CASSPTGAVLGNTIYF
cdr3_nt: TGTGCCAGCAGCCCGACAGGGGCAGTCCTCGGAAACACCATATATTTT
clone_size: many
j_call: TRBJ1-3
v_call: TRBV9
d_call: TRBD1

cdr3_aa: CASSLTGGVSTDTQYF
cdr3_nt: TGTGCCAGCAGCCTGACAGGGGGAGTTAGCACAGATACGCAGTATTTT
clone_size: few
j_call: TRBJ2-3
v_call: TRBV5-6
d_call: TRBD1

cdr3_aa: CASSEAGRDQPQHF
cdr3_nt: TGTGCCAGCAGTGAAGCTGGCAGGGACCAGCCCCAGCATTTT
clone_size: many
j_call: TRBJ1-5
v_call: TRBV2
d_call: .

cdr3_aa: CASSLRWNTEAFF
cdr3_nt: TGTGCCAGCAGCCTGAGGTGGAACACTGAAGCTTTCTTT
clone_size: many
j_call: TRBJ1-1
v_call: TRBV12-3/TRBV12-4
d_call: .

cdr3_aa: CASSLLGTGVHEQFF
cdr3_nt: TGTGCCAGCAGTTTATTGGGGACAGGGGTACATGAGCAGTTCTTC
clone_size: many
j_call: TRBJ2-1
v_call: TRBV28
d_call: TRBD1

cdr3_aa: CASSVGQGEETQYF
cdr3_nt: TGTGCCAGCTCGGTTGGACAGGGAGAAGAGACCCAGTACTTC
clone_size: .
j_call: TRBJ2-5
v_call: TRBV2
d_call: TRBD1

cdr3_aa: CSVAGQLNTEAFF
cdr3_nt: TGCAGCGTTGCTGGACAGCTGAACACTGAAGCTTTCTTT
clone_size: .
j_call: TRBJ1-1
v_call: TRBV29-1
d_call: .